This TCR beta chain stems from a study of shared clonotypes between healthy human individuals. Overall study results and limits: Measured sharing among donors was expected to vary with sequencing depth.

Germline trimming cut 6 bases from V and 1 base from J; bases unmatched to any gene: 5. The germline gives CDR1 LNHDA, CDR2 SQIVND (reference sequence). The CDR3 covers 14 residues. Template for every sorted-subset replicate PCR totaled about 0.2 ug DNA, around 33,000 T cell genomes. Clones were sequenced by immunoSEQ multiplex PCR, and TCRdb holds only the in-frame ones, with some missing. The sample yields 2,100,000 or so clones, around 95% seen once. Turning to this clone: What it recognizes is unknown.

Only Caucasian adults living in Nashville, Tennessee served as donors. The sequencing input was naive CD4+ T cells sorted from blood. Specified subset: CD45RA+ positively selected. The rearrangement uses TRBV19 and TRBJ2-7; 8 bases match TRBD2. The receptor was isolated from a man aged 18 to 30 in good health. The DNA for the CDR3 is TGTGCCAGTAGCGGGAGGGCTCTTTCCTACGAGCAGTACTTC. Protein product: CASSGRALSYEQYF.